This T cell receptor (beta chain) was profiled in a study of shared T cell receptors in the human thymus. Profiling relied on immunoSEQ multiplex PCR, and the TCRdb table lists in-frame clones only, not all of them. The table includes about 610,000 clones, around 87% detected once. The germline CDR1 and CDR2 sequences are SEHNR and FQNEAQ (reference sequence). This CDR3 comprises 17 residues. V was pared by 1 base and J by 1 base, with 9 bases of the junction left unmatched. The same data also contributed to another study, on human thymus T cells.

V gene TRBV7-9 combines with J gene TRBJ2-7; TRBD2 aligns across 8 bases. The clonotype was recovered from a boy under three years old with a congenital heart defect. Sequencing was carried out using thymocytes. CDR3 bases: TGTGCCAGCAGCTTAGGGGAACTAGCGGAGACATCCTACGAGCAGTACTTC. It encodes CASSLGELAETSYEQYF.